This T cell receptor (beta chain) originates from a study of blood T cells in healthy people across ages (dated by TCRdb to 2015 to 2017). With regard to the full study: Template switching captured roughly one uniquely barcoded TCR beta cDNA molecule per two T cells in model experiments. Using the same blood draw, the study looked at two additional independent replicas of 1 million unique cDNA reads for two donors, one aged 18 to 30 and the other aged 80 or older. Four age groups were formed from the donors: young (average approximately 15 years), middle-aged (approximately 40), aged (around 62) and long-lived (roughly 81). To avoid experimental bias, donors of different ages were spread randomly across the sequencing lanes. Age-related changes in TCR beta repertoire diversity were measured in the study by deep sequencing normalized with unique cDNA molecular identifiers.

Library preparation was by 5' RACE. TCRdb names Illumina HiSeq 2500 as the instrument used. A second PCR of roughly 7 to 11 cycles was performed with a sample-barcoded 5' primer and a J-beta primer mix. A unique molecular identifier was introduced onto each TCR beta cDNA molecule by a template-switch 5' adaptor carrying 12 random nucleotides. Each sample yielded at least 3 million CDR3-containing paired-end reads. First-strand cDNA synthesis was performed from all RNA using the Mint cDNA synthesis kit, with priming by a TRBC-specific oligonucleotide. After uracil-DNA glycosylase treatment, a first 18-cycle PCR used universal primers M1SS and BC2_uni_R on all cDNA. The source study handled its data this way. For normalization, 1 million high-quality reads, each with a distinct molecular identifier, were randomly selected from each sample. Reads with shared molecular identifiers were discarded instead of being binned into consensus sequences. MiTCR, run with a Q25 quality threshold and the strictest error-elimination algorithm, handled CDR3 identification, clonotype clustering and error correction. A nonparametric unseen species model with Euler transformation was used to estimate lower-bound total TCR beta diversity. TCRdb passed the public sequencing reads through fastp at Q25 and MiXCR, retaining productive beta sequences. One record per CDR3 amino acid sequence lists the most common genes and DNA. These V and J calls rely on TCRdb rather than the paper's analysis. The sample table shows about 1.8 million distinct CDR3 sequences, and around 48% are seen once. The ten largest clones add up to around 2.1% of the sample.

This clonotype has more than one count but fewer than ten. No antigen is known for it. No per-base quality is available; no much larger clone lies one base away. What the authors observed across the whole study: There was a strong correlation between observed TCR beta diversity and the percentage of naive T cells measured by flow cytometry. Compared with the aged group, the long-lived group had more naive CD4+ T cells, fewer expanded clones and increased TCR diversity, suggesting age selection. Estimates of total diversity based on one million sequenced T cells were regarded as lower bounds and as underestimates. As age increased, observed TCR beta diversity per million T cells dropped in a roughly linear way, and a significant reduction was already evident by age around 41. Because donor CMV infection status was unknown, age-related changes in expanded clonotypes were potentially confounded. Because profiling used bulk unsorted PBMCs, naive and antigen-experienced compartments could not be compared conclusively.

The 39 donors, aged roughly 6 to 90 years, were systemically healthy Caucasian individuals from Russia. Approximately 11 milliliters of peripheral blood were drawn from each donor into EDTA-treated Vacutainer tubes. Ficoll-Paque density-gradient centrifugation was used to isolate PBMCs, with at least 7 million per sample. Trizol reagent was used to extract total RNA from PBMCs, with at least 6 micrograms per sample. For every donor, an aliquot of PBMCs went through flow cytometry to measure the percentages of naive CD45RAhigh/CD27high T cells. The sequence derives from a middle-aged woman in good health. Sequencing used blood.

The sequenced DNA is TGCGCCAGCAGACGGACTAGCGGCGAGCAGTACTTC. The resulting protein is CASRRTSGEQYF. Recombination connected TRBV5-1 to TRBJ2-5, with 10 central nucleotides matching TRBD2. The J call may be wrong; the DNA end is better matched by TRBJ2-7. In the germline V gene, CDR1 corresponds to SGHRS and CDR2 to YFSETQ. Spanning cysteine to phenylalanine, the CDR3 consists of 12 amino acids. This entry keeps only the CDR3 DNA: 36 bases, framed from base 1.